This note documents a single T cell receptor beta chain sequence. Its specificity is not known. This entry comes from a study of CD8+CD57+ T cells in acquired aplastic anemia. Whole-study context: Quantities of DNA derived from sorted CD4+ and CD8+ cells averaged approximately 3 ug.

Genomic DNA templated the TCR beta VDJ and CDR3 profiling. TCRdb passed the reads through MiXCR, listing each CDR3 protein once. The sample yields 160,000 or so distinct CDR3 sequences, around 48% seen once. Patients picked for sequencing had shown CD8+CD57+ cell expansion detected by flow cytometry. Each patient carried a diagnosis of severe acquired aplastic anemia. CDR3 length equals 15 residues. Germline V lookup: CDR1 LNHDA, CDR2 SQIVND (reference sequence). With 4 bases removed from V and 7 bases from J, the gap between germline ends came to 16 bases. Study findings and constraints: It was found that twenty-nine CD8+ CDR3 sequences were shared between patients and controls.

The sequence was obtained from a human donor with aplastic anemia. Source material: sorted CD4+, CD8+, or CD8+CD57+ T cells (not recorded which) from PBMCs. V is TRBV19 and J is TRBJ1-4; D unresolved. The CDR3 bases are TGTGCCAGTAGTACCCCGTGGGGTGGAGGTGAAAAACTGTTTTTT. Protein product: CASSTPWGGGEKLFF. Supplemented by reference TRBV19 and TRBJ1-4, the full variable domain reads DGGITQSPKYLFRKEGQNVTLSCEQNLNHDAMYWYRQDPGQGLRLIYYSQIVNDFQKGDIAEGYSVSREKKESFPLTVTSAQKNPTAFYLCASSTPWGGGEKLFFGSGTQLSVL.